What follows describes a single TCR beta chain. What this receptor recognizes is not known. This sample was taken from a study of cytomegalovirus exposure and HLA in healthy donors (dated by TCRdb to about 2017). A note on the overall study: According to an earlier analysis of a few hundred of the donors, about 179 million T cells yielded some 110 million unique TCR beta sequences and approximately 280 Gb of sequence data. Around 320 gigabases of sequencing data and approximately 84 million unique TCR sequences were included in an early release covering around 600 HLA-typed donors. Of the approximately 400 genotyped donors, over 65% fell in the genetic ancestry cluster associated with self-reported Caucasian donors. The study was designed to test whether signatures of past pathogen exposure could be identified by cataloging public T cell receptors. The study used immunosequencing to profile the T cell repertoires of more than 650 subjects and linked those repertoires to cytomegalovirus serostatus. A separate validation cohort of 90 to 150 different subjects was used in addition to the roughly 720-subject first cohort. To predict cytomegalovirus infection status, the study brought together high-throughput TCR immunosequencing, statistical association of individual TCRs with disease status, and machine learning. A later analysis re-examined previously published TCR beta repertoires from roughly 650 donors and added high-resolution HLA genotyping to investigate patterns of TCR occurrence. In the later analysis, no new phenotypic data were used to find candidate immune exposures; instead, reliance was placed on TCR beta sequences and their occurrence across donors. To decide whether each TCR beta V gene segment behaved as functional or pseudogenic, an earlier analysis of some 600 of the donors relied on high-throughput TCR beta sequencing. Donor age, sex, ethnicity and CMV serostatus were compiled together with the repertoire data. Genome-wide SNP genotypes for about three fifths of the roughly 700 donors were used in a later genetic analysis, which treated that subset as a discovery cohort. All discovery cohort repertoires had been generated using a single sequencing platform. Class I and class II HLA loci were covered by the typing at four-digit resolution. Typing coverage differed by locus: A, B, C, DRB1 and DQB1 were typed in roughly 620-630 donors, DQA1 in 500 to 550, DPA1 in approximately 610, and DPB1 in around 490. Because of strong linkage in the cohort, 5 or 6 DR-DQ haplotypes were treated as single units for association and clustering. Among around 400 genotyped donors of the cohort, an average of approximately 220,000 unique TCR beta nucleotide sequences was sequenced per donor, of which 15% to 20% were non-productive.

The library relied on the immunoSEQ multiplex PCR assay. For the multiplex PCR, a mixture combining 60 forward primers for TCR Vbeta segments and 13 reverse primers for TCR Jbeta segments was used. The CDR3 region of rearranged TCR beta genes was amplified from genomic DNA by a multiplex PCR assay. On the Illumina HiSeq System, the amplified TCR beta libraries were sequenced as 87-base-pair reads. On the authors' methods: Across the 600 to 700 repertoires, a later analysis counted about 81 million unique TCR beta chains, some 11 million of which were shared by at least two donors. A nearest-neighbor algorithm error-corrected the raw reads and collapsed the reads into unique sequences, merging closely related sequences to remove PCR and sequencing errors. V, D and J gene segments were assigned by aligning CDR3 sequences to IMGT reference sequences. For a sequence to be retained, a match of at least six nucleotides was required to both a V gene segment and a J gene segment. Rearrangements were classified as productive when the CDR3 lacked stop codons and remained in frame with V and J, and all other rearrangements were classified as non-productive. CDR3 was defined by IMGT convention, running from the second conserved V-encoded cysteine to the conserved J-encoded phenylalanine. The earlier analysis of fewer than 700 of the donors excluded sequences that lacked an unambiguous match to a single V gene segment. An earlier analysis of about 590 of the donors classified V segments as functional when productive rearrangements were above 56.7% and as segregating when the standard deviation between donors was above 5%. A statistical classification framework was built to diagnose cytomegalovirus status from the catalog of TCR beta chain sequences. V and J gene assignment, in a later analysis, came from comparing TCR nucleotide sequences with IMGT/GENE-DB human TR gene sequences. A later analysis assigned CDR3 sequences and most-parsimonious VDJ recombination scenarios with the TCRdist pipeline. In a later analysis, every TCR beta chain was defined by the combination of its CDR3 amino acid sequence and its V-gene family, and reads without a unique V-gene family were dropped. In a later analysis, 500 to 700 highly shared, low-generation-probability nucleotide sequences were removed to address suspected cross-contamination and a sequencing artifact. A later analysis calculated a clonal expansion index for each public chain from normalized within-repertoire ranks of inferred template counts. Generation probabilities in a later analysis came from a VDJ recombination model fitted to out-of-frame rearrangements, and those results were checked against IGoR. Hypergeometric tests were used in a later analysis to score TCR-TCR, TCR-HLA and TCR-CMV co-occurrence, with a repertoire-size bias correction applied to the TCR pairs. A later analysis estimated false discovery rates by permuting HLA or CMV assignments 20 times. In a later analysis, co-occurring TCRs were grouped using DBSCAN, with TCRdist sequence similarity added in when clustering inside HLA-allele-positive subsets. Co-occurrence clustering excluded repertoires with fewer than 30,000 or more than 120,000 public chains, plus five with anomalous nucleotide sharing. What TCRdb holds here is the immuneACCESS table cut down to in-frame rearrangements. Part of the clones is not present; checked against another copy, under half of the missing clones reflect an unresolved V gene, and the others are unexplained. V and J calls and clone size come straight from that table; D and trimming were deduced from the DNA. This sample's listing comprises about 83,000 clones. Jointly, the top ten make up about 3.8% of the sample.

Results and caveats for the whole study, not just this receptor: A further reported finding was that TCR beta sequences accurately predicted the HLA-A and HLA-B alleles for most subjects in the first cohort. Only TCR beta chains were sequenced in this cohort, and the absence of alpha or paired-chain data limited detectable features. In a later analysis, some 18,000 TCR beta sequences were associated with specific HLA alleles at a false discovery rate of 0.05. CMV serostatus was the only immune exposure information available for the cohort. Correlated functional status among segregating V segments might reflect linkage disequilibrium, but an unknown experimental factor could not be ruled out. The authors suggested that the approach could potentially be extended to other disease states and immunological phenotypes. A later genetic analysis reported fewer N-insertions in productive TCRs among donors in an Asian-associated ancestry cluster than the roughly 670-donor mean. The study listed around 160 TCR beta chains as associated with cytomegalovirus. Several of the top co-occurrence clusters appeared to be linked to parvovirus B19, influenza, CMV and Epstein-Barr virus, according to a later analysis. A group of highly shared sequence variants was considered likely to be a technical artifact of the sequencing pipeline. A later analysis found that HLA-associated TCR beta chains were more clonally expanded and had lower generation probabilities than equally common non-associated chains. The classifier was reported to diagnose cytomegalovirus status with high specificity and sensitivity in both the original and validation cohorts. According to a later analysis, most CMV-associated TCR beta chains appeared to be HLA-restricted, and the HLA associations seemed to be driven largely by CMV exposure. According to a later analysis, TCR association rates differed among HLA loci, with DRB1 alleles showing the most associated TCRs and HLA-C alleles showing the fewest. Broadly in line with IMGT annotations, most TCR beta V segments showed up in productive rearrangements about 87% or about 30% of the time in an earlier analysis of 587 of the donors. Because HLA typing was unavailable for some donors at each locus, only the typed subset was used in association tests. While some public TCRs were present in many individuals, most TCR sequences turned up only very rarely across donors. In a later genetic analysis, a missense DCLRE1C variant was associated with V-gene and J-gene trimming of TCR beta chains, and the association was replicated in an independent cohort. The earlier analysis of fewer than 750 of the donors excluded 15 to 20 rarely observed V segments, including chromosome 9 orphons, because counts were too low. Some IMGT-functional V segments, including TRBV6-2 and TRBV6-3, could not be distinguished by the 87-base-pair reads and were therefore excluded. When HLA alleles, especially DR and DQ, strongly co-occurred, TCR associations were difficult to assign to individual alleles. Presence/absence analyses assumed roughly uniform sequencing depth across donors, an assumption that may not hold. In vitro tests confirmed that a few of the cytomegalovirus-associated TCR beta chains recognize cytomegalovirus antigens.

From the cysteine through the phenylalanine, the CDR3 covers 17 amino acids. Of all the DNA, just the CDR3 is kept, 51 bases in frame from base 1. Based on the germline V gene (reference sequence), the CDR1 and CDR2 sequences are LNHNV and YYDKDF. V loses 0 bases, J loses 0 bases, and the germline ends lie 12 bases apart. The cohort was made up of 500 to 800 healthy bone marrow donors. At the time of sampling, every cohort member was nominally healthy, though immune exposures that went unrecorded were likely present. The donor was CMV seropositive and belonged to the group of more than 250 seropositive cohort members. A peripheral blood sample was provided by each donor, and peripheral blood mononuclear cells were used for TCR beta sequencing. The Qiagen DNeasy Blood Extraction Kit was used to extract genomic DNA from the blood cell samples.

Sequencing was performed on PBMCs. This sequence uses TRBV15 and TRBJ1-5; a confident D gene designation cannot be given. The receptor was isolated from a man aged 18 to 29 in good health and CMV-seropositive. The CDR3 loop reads CATSRDRAGSSNQPQHF. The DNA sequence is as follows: TGTGCCACCAGCAGAGATCGAGCGGGGAGTAGCAATCAGCCCCAGCATTTT.